A selection of T cell receptor beta chains follows, all from one sample in a study of blood T cell repertoires in COVID-19. The data were produced by immunoSEQ multiplex PCR, yet TCRdb's version contains in-frame clones alone and is incomplete. This sample has some 310,000 clones, with roughly 86% found just once. The source material was PBMCs or T cells enriched from blood (not recorded which). The receptors originated from a woman in her 30s who had recovered from COVID-19. Each CDR3 is given with its conserved first and last residue. The D gene is left open where the match is weak. Only part of the rows carry a size: once, few, many, or a class if the clone is expanded.

TRBV14	.	.	TRBJ1-1	CASSLVGGMNTEAFF	TGTGCCAGCAGCCTGGTGGGGGGAATGAACACTGAAGCTTTCTTT
TRBV28	TRBD2	.	TRBJ2-7	CASSKREGYYEQYF	TGTGCCAGCTCTAAGCGGGAGGGATACTACGAGCAGTACTTC
TRBV7-2	TRBD2	.	TRBJ2-1	CASSFLLAGTNNEQFF	TGTGCCAGCAGCTTCCTACTAGCGGGAACTAACAATGAGCAGTTCTTC
TRBV15	TRBD1	.	TRBJ1-5	CATSRAGQSYYSNQPQHF	TGTGCCACCAGCAGAGCGGGACAGAGTTACTATAGCAATCAGCCCCAGCATTTT
TRBV6-2/TRBV6-3	.	.	TRBJ2-6	CASSPILTSGANVLTF	TGTGCCAGCAGCCCCATACTCACCTCTGGGGCCAACGTCCTGACTTTC
TRBV6-2/TRBV6-3	.	.	TRBJ1-2	CASSYEPNYGYTF	TGTGCCAGCAGTTATGAGCCTAACTATGGCTACACCTTC
TRBV27	TRBD2	.	TRBJ2-2	CASYPIAGGGTGELFF	TGTGCCAGCTACCCTATAGCGGGAGGGGGTACCGGGGAGCTGTTTTTT
TRBV4-3	TRBD1	.	TRBJ1-1	CASSQGTGANTEAFF	TGCGCCAGCAGCCAAGGAACAGGGGCGAACACTGAAGCTTTCTTT
TRBV7-9	.	.	TRBJ1-2	CASSPGVTRNDGYTF	TGTGCCAGCAGCCCCGGGGTCACCCGGAATGATGGCTACACCTTC
TRBV5-1	TRBD1	.	TRBJ1-1	CASSGQVNTEAFF	TGCGCCAGCAGTGGACAGGTGAACACTGAAGCTTTCTTT
TRBV7-8	.	.	TRBJ1-5	CASSLTDNQPQHF	TGTGCCAGCAGCTTAACAGATAATCAGCCCCAGCATTTT
TRBV3-1/TRBV3-2	TRBD2	.	TRBJ2-3	CASSHRGAGGPNTQYF	TGTGCCAGCAGCCATCGTGGAGCGGGAGGGCCGAATACGCAGTATTTT
TRBV4-1	.	.	TRBJ1-6	CASSQELLIGVRPLHF	TGCGCCAGCAGCCAAGAGCTTTTAATCGGGGTTAGACCCCTCCACTTT
TRBV5-4	TRBD2	.	TRBJ2-3	CATSGLAGVGTQYF	TGTGCCACCTCGGGACTAGCGGGAGTCGGTACGCAGTATTTT
TRBV18	TRBD1	.	TRBJ1-1	CASSPTGGGTAFF	TGTGCCAGCTCACCTACAGGGGGAGGTACAGCTTTCTTT
TRBV6-1	.	.	TRBJ2-4	CASSDGGTNKNIQYF	TGTGCCAGCAGTGACGGGGGAACCAACAAAAACATTCAGTACTTC
TRBV12-3/TRBV12-4	TRBD2	.	TRBJ2-1	CASSTSGNNEQFF	TGTGCCAGCAGTACTAGCGGGAACAATGAGCAGTTCTTC
TRBV7-8	.	.	TRBJ2-7	CASSIRGASSYEQYF	TGTGCCAGCAGCATACGGGGAGCCAGCTCCTACGAGCAGTACTTC
TRBV6-1	TRBD1	.	TRBJ1-5	CASSGSRTGGRVGSNQPQHF	TGTGCCAGCAGTGGCAGTAGGACAGGGGGCAGAGTTGGTAGCAATCAGCCCCAGCATTTT
TRBV6-4	.	.	TRBJ1-5	CASSVPGQGGNYSNQPQHF	TGTGCCAGCAGTGTCCCGGGGCAGGGAGGGAATTATAGCAATCAGCCCCAGCATTTT
TRBV6-5	.	.	TRBJ2-7	CASSYSSQYEQYF	TGTGCCAGCAGTTACTCGTCCCAGTACGAGCAGTACTTC
TRBV28	.	.	TRBJ1-1	CASSLYDRSLGMNTEAFF	TGTGCCAGCAGTTTATATGACAGGTCCTTGGGTATGAACACTGAAGCTTTCTTT
TRBV28	.	.	TRBJ1-5	CASSFHGGILQPQHF	TGTGCCAGCAGTTTTCACGGGGGTATTTTGCAGCCCCAGCATTTT
TRBV27	.	.	TRBJ2-3	CASSLNSGLTDTQYF	TGTGCCAGCAGTCTAAATAGCGGACTCACAGATACGCAGTATTTT
TRBV6-2/TRBV6-3	TRBD1	few	TRBJ2-6	CASSFQGDNSGANVLTF	TGTGCCAGCAGTTTCCAGGGGGATAACTCTGGGGCCAACGTCCTGACTTTC
TRBV7-3	.	once	TRBJ2-3	CASSSSGQPNTQYF	TGTGCCAGCAGCTCAAGCGGACAGCCTAATACGCAGTATTTT
TRBV14	.	.	TRBJ1-1	CASSQEGRVDEAFF	TGTGCCAGCAGCCAAGAAGGCAGGGTTGATGAAGCTTTCTTT
TRBV27	.	once	TRBJ1-5	CASSLKAYSNQPQHF	TGTGCCAGCAGTTTAAAAGCCTATAGCAATCAGCCCCAGCATTTT
TRBV4-1	TRBD1	.	TRBJ2-5	CASSQDRVPGQGFSETQYF	TGCGCCAGCAGCCAAGATCGCGTTCCGGGACAGGGTTTTTCAGAGACCCAGTACTTC
TRBV5-4	TRBD1	.	TRBJ1-4	CASRPDRGSEKLFF	TGTGCCAGCAGACCGGACAGGGGAAGTGAAAAACTGTTTTTT
TRBV5-1	.	.	TRBJ2-7	CASSLEPDTYEQYF	TGCGCCAGCAGCTTGGAACCAGACACTTACGAGCAGTACTTC
TRBV28	.	.	TRBJ1-2	CATRQAAYGYTF	TGTGCCACCCGACAGGCGGCCTATGGCTACACCTTC
TRBV7-9	.	.	TRBJ2-1	CASSLAGAYNEQFF	TGTGCCAGCAGCTTAGCAGGAGCCTACAATGAGCAGTTCTTC
TRBV10-2	.	.	TRBJ1-2	CASRESKSTGKNYGYTF	TGCGCCAGCAGGGAATCGAAATCTACAGGGAAAAACTATGGCTACACCTTC
TRBV28	.	.	TRBJ1-1	CASTRVVDTEAFF	TGTGCCAGCACCAGGGTCGTCGACACTGAAGCTTTCTTT
TRBV5-1	TRBD1	.	TRBJ1-3	CASSLGSRQGTGNTIYF	TGCGCCAGCAGCTTGGGGTCCCGACAGGGGACTGGAAACACCATATATTTT
TRBV7-2	TRBD2	.	TRBJ2-1	CASRPPGLADYNEQFF	TGTGCCAGCAGACCCCCGGGACTAGCGGACTACAATGAGCAGTTCTTC
TRBV3-1/TRBV3-2	TRBD1	.	TRBJ1-2	CASSQKRVDRGAETYGYTF	TGTGCCAGCAGCCAAAAGCGAGTAGACAGGGGCGCGGAGACCTATGGCTACACCTTC
TRBV28	TRBD2	.	TRBJ2-3	CASSPGTSGADTQYF	TGTGCCAGCAGTCCCGGGACTAGCGGGGCAGATACGCAGTATTTT
TRBV7-2	TRBD2	once	TRBJ2-1	CASSRYRTSGDEQFF	TGTGCCAGCAGCCGTTACAGGACTAGTGGGGATGAGCAGTTCTTC
TRBV6-2/TRBV6-3	.	.	TRBJ2-5	CASSYGAASPVAQYF	TGTGCCAGCAGTTACGGGGCAGCCAGCCCGGTGGCCCAGTACTTC
TRBV9	.	.	TRBJ1-3	CASRNSGNTIYF	TGTGCCAGCAGGAACAGTGGAAACACCATATATTTT
TRBV20-1	TRBD2	.	TRBJ2-5	CSASPPSGRHVAQYF	TGCAGTGCTAGTCCCCCTAGCGGGAGGCATGTCGCCCAGTACTTC
TRBV4-2	.	.	TRBJ2-3	CASSQGKDSFSTDTQYF	TGTGCCAGCAGCCAAGGGAAGGACAGTTTTAGCACAGATACGCAGTATTTT
TRBV7-9	.	.	TRBJ2-5	CASSSNPETDQETQYF	TGTGCCAGCAGCTCCAACCCCGAGACAGACCAAGAGACCCAGTACTTC
TRBV5-4	.	.	TRBJ2-1	CASSLFAGSYNEQFF	TGTGCCAGCAGCTTGTTTGCGGGATCCTACAATGAGCAGTTCTTC
TRBV29-1	.	.	TRBJ2-7	CSVDGQGHEQYF	TGCAGCGTTGACGGTCAGGGCCATGAGCAGTACTTC
TRBV30	.	.	TRBJ2-1	CAWSVASQHEQFF	TGTGCCTGGAGTGTAGCTAGCCAACATGAGCAGTTCTTC
TRBV9	TRBD1	.	TRBJ2-7	CASSVSLIGTGGDEQYF	TGTGCCAGCAGCGTGAGTCTAATTGGGACAGGGGGCGACGAGCAGTACTTC
TRBV15	TRBD1	.	TRBJ1-6	CATSRSQGGNSPLHF	TGTGCCACCAGCAGATCACAGGGGGGGAATTCACCCCTCCACTTT
TRBV30	TRBD1	.	TRBJ2-1	CAWSAGQGANEQFF	TGTGCCTGGAGTGCTGGGCAGGGGGCTAATGAGCAGTTCTTC
TRBV7-8	.	.	TRBJ1-4	CASSLMGWAINEKLFF	TGTGCCAGCAGCTTAATGGGCTGGGCCATTAATGAAAAACTGTTTTTT
TRBV19	TRBD1	.	TRBJ1-6	CASRKTGTLRIPSYNSPLHF	TGTGCCAGTAGAAAGACAGGGACCCTCCGAATTCCCTCCTATAATTCACCCCTCCACTTT
TRBV19	TRBD1	.	TRBJ2-4	CASSTRDRGQGDIQYF	TGTGCCAGTAGTACCCGGGACAGGGGGCAAGGGGACATTCAGTACTTC